The rows below give T cell receptor beta chains drawn from one sample of a study of cytomegalovirus exposure and HLA in healthy donors. Repertoires were generated with immunoSEQ multiplex PCR, while TCRdb's copy carries only in-frame clones and drops some. Of under 200,000 clones detected, 80% to 90% appear once; the ten largest clones hold around 2.4%. The sample consisted of PBMCs. Receptors originate from a woman in her late teens or twenties in good health and CMV-seronegative. Each CDR3 is given with its conserved first and last residue. The D gene is left open where the match is weak. The size field is filled for only some rows; it gives once, few, many or a size class.

v_gene	d_gene	j_gene	abundance	CDR3nt	CDR3aa
TRBV19	TRBD1	TRBJ1-1	once	TGTGCCAGTAGCCCCTCCGGGACAGCCTTGAACACTGAAGCTTTCTTT	CASSPSGTALNTEAFF
TRBV13	NA	TRBJ2-5	NA	TGTGCCAGCAGCTTAGGGGCCCAAGAGACCCAGTACTTC	CASSLGAQETQYF
TRBV6-5	NA	TRBJ1-2	NA	TGTGCCAGCAGCCAGAGGGGGGGGAACTTTTATGGCTACACCTTC	CASSQRGGNFYGYTF
TRBV15	NA	TRBJ1-2	once	TGTGCCACCAGCAGAGATCAGGGAAGGTATGGCTACACCTTC	CATSRDQGRYGYTF
TRBV7-9	TRBD1	TRBJ2-7	NA	TGTGCCAGCAGCTATACCGGGACAGGGGGTTCCTACGAGCAGTACTTC	CASSYTGTGGSYEQYF
TRBV7-6	TRBD1	TRBJ1-3	NA	TGTGCCAGCAGCTTAGGACAGGGAGTGAGTGGAAACACCATATATTTT	CASSLGQGVSGNTIYF
TRBV6-5	NA	TRBJ1-2	NA	TGTGCCAGCAGTTCTAACAGGATCGTAACGTATGGCTACACCTTC	CASSSNRIVTYGYTF
TRBV7-6	TRBD1	TRBJ1-4	NA	TGTGCCAGCAGCTTAGGAGGGACAGGGGCGGGAAAACTGTTTTTT	CASSLGGTGAGKLFF
TRBV7-2	TRBD2	TRBJ2-3	NA	TGTGCCAGCAGCTTAGGAGCGGGAGGATCGATTAATACGCAGTATTTT	CASSLGAGGSINTQYF
TRBV14	TRBD1	TRBJ1-1	once	TGTGCCAGCGGCTCCGGGACAGTAGCTGAAGCTTTCTTT	CASGSGTVAEAFF
TRBV27	TRBD1	TRBJ2-7	once	TGTGCCAGCAGGGTTTCCGGGACAGGTTTCTACGAGCAGTACTTC	CASRVSGTGFYEQYF
TRBV4-3	TRBD1	TRBJ1-1	NA	TGCGCCAGCAGCCAAGATAATGGGCAATACAGGGGGTCAGCTGAAGCTTTCTTT	CASSQDNGQYRGSAEAFF
TRBV9	NA	TRBJ2-7	few	TGTGCCAGCAGCACAGGGTTAACCTACGAGCAGTACTTC	CASSTGLTYEQYF
TRBV30	TRBD1	TRBJ1-2	NA	TGTGCCTGGAGTGGGGGGGACAGGGCGCATGGCTACACCTTC	CAWSGGDRAHGYTF
TRBV5-8	TRBD1	TRBJ1-2	NA	TGTGCCAGCAGCTTGGGGACAGGGGCAAACTATGGCTACACCTTC	CASSLGTGANYGYTF
TRBV14	TRBD1	TRBJ1-2	NA	TGTGCCAGCAGCCAAGGCGGGACAGCTAATGGCTACACCTTC	CASSQGGTANGYTF
TRBV14	NA	TRBJ2-7	NA	TGTGCCAGCAGCCCGGACACTGAGAAGTACGAGCAGTACTTC	CASSPDTEKYEQYF
TRBV14	NA	TRBJ1-2	few	TGTGCCAGCAGCATCGGGGGGCCGGGCTACACCTTC	CASSIGGPGYTF
TRBV5-1	NA	TRBJ2-7	NA	TGCGCCAGCAGCGTCGAGTCTGAGCAGTACTTC	CASSVESEQYF
TRBV2	TRBD2	TRBJ2-3	NA	TGTGCCAGCAGTGAAGGGCGCGGGGGGGCTACGCAGTATTTT	CASSEGRGGATQYF
TRBV5-5	TRBD2	TRBJ2-5	NA	TGTGCCAGCAGCTACCCGCCGGGGGGGGAAGAGACCCAGTACTTC	CASSYPPGGEETQYF
TRBV5-1	TRBD2	TRBJ2-1	NA	TGCGCCAGCAGCTCGGGACTAGCGGGGAGTTTGGGTGAGCAGTTCTTC	CASSSGLAGSLGEQFF
TRBV4-3	NA	TRBJ1-2	NA	TGCGCCAGCAGCCAAGATCGGACAGCAAACTATGGCTACACCTTC	CASSQDRTANYGYTF
TRBV21-1	NA	TRBJ2-3	NA	TGTGCCAGCGGGGGGAGGGGCAGGGGCCACACAGATACGCAGTATTTT	CASGGRGRGHTDTQYF
TRBV6-5	TRBD1	TRBJ1-1	NA	TGTGCCAGCAGTTACTCGGTGGGGACAGGGAGCACTGAAGCTTTCTTT	CASSYSVGTGSTEAFF
TRBV19	NA	TRBJ1-1	NA	TGTGCCAGTAGTATGATTGGGGCGATGAACACTGAAGCTTTCTTT	CASSMIGAMNTEAFF
TRBV5-1	NA	TRBJ2-6	NA	TGCGCCAGCAGCTTACAGGGATCTGGGGCCAACGTCCTGACTTTC	CASSLQGSGANVLTF
TRBV5-1	NA	TRBJ2-6	NA	TGCGCCAGCAGCTTCGGTGTCTTCGGCTGGGGGGCTGGGGCCAACGTCCTGACTTTC	CASSFGVFGWGAGANVLTF
TRBV29-1	NA	TRBJ2-5	NA	TGCAGCGTTGTAGCACAGGACCAAGAGACCCAGTACTTC	CSVVAQDQETQYF
TRBV9	TRBD1	TRBJ1-1	NA	TGTGCCAGCAGCGTTACAGGGGGCCCTGAAGCTTTCTTT	CASSVTGGPEAFF
TRBV7-9	NA	TRBJ2-3	NA	TGTGCCAGCAGCTTAAGTCCCGGGAGCACAGATACGCAGTATTTT	CASSLSPGSTDTQYF
TRBV4-3	NA	TRBJ1-4	NA	TGCGCCAGCAGCCCAACTTTTGCAACTAATGAAAAACTGTTTTTT	CASSPTFATNEKLFF
TRBV7-9	NA	TRBJ2-2	NA	TGTGCCAGCAGCCGTTCGAACACCGGGGAGCTGTTTTTT	CASSRSNTGELFF
TRBV18	NA	TRBJ1-4	NA	TGTGCCAGCTCATCTGAAACCGGGAAAGGTTTTGAAAAACTGTTTTTT	CASSSETGKGFEKLFF
TRBV19	NA	TRBJ1-2	NA	TGTGCCAGCATGGGGCCCGACGGTGGGGCCCGCTATGGCTACACCTTC	CASMGPDGGARYGYTF
TRBV4-1	NA	TRBJ2-7	few	TGCGCCAGCAGCCAAGATTTTCGTCGCGGGACTGAGCAGCAGTACTTC	CASSQDFRRGTEQQYF
TRBV7-8	TRBD1	TRBJ1-2	medium-sized	TGTGCCAGCAGCTTAGCGACAGGGCATGGCTACACCTTC	CASSLATGHGYTF
TRBV21-1	NA	TRBJ1-1	NA	TGTGCCAGCAGCAAAAAGAGCACTGAAGCTTTCTTT	CASSKKSTEAFF
TRBV6-1	TRBD1	TRBJ1-2	few	TGTGCCAGCAGTTATGACAGGGGCTATGGCTACACCTTC	CASSYDRGYGYTF
TRBV4-3	NA	TRBJ2-7	NA	TGCGCCAGCAGCCAAGCCCCCGGACAGTCCTACGAGCAGTACTTC	CASSQAPGQSYEQYF
TRBV2	NA	TRBJ2-1	NA	TGTGCCAGCACCCCTCAGGGGATGAGGGCTAATGAGCAGTTCTTC	CASTPQGMRANEQFF
TRBV10-3	TRBD1	TRBJ1-1	NA	TGTGCCATCAGCCAGGGGGCGATCACTGAAGCTTTCTTT	CAISQGAITEAFF
TRBV11-2	NA	TRBJ2-2	NA	TGTGCCAGCAGCTTAAGTCGGGAGCGCCACACCGGGGAGCTGTTTTTT	CASSLSRERHTGELFF
TRBV27	NA	TRBJ2-1	NA	TGTGCCAGCAGTTTATTGGAGGGTGTATCCTACAATGAGCAGTTCTTC	CASSLLEGVSYNEQFF
TRBV6-5	NA	TRBJ2-7	NA	TGTGCCAGCAGTTACTCGTCCCAGTCTCTCTACGAGCAGTACTTC	CASSYSSQSLYEQYF
TRBV29-1	TRBD2	TRBJ2-2	NA	TGCAGCGTTGAAGATCGGGTGGCGGGGGGGACCGGGGAGCTGTTTTTT	CSVEDRVAGGTGELFF
TRBV18	TRBD1	TRBJ1-6	NA	TGTGCCAGCTCACCATCGGGACAGGGTACACCCCTCCACTTT	CASSPSGQGTPLHF
TRBV19	TRBD1	TRBJ1-5	NA	TGTGCCAGTAGCACTGGACAGGGGAGGAAGCCCCAGCATTTT	CASSTGQGRKPQHF
TRBV10-3	NA	TRBJ1-4	NA	TGTGCCATCGGAGACGCAGAAAAACTGTTTTTT	CAIGDAEKLFF
TRBV4-1	NA	TRBJ2-3	few	TGCGCCAGCAGCCAAGTAAAGGAGAGAGCGGTCTTCGGTTGGTATTTT	CASSQVKERAVFGWYF
TRBV5-1	TRBD1	TRBJ2-7	NA	TGCGCCAGCAGCCTAAACCGGGACAGGGGGTCCTACGAGCAGTACTTC	CASSLNRDRGSYEQYF
TRBV27	TRBD1	TRBJ2-2	NA	TGTGCCAGCAGCTTCGGCACAGGGGCCCTAACCAACACCGGGGAGCTGTTTTTT	CASSFGTGALTNTGELFF
TRBV27	NA	TRBJ2-2	NA	TGTGCCAGCAGTTTATGGGGCAGGGTGAACACCGGGGAGCTGTTTTTT	CASSLWGRVNTGELFF
TRBV19	NA	TRBJ2-3	NA	TGTGCCAGTAGTATAAAGCCTACCGACACAGATACGCAGTATTTT	CASSIKPTDTDTQYF
TRBV11-2	TRBD1	TRBJ1-4	NA	TGTGCCAGCAGGAAGACAGGGGCTGCAACTAATGAAAAACTGTTTTTT	CASRKTGAATNEKLFF
TRBV18	NA	TRBJ1-4	once	TGTGCCAGCTCACCAGCCGATAGTGAAAAACTGTTTTTT	CASSPADSEKLFF
TRBV19	TRBD2	TRBJ2-1	NA	TGTGCCAGTAGCGACACTAGCGGAGAGTACAATGAGCAGTTCTTC	CASSDTSGEYNEQFF